The entry below gives a single TCR beta chain sequence along with its context. The specificity of this receptor is unknown. The record has no base qualities; no much larger clone is one base away. V is reduced by 2 bases and J by 9 bases, leaving a spacing of 11 bases between them. Measured from the cysteine to the phenylalanine, the CDR3 is 13 residues long. Only the CDR3 portion is preserved as DNA: 39 bases, with reading frame beginning at the first base. The germline V gene (reference sequence) specifies GTSNPN as CDR1 and SVGIG as CDR2. The data are from a study of identical twins (dated by TCRdb to between 2015 and 2016). With respect to the entire study: To test whether fetal clonotypes persist, this study deep-sequenced TCR alpha and beta repertoires from monozygotic twins, from unrelated adults of various ages, and from cord blood. To rule out contamination, replicate twin experiments were performed at different times with different library preparation protocols.

The library relied on 5' RACE. Sequenced using an Illumina HiSeq 2000. A universal primer binding site was added through template switching, and the final cDNA carried a unique molecular identifier so that TCR cDNA molecules could be counted accurately. Specific primers in the conserved constant-segment region were used to synthesize first-strand cDNA for the TCR alpha and beta chains. Each cDNA library was double barcoded, with a SMART-Mk sample barcode plus Illumina barcodes, to control for contamination. TruSeq adapter sequences, together with Illumina sample barcodes, were added in two successive PCR steps. TCR alpha and beta cDNA libraries were sequenced on the Illumina HiSeq platform with custom primers. In the source study's methods: MiGEC was used to process raw reads and extract unique molecular identifiers, and MiXCR was used to find CDR3 positions. For each individual, recombination models were inferred using an EM algorithm with the repgenHMM and IGoR tools. The analysis of shared clonotypes was done with the tcR package in R, with sharing normalized by the product of cloneset sizes. Out-of-frame nonproductive sequences were analyzed to study raw recombination free of thymic and clonal selection effects. In-frame beta chains were kept once TCRdb had trimmed the public reads at Q25 with fastp and called clones with MiXCR. Merged by CDR3 protein, the rows form single entries marked with the most common genes and DNA. TCRdb's processing, not the authors', yielded these V and J calls. For this sample the table gives under 400,000 distinct CDR3 sequences, of which roughly 10% were detected only once. The ten largest clones add up to roughly 8.7% of the sample.

Every donor in the study was a healthy Caucasian. The researchers also sequenced three unrelated adults who were not twins: a male aged 18 to 30, a male aged 50 to 60, and a female aged 50 to 60. Using Miltenyi CD45RO+ enrichment and human naive T-cell isolation kits, memory (CD45RO+) and naive T cells were isolated from PBMC. Broader findings and caveats from the paper: Because the same donors could not be followed over many years, the conclusions depended on cross-sectional statistical analysis. Fewer insertions were carried by abundant cord blood beta clonotypes; a weaker similar trend was observed in young adult naive repertoires, while no such trend was observed in memory repertoires. Excess twin sharing in beta out-of-frame sequences was weaker because fewer shared sequences lowered the signal-to-noise ratio. Zero-insertion analyses could be partly confounded by invariant T cells such as MAIT and iNKT, though diverse VJ usage argued against such confounding for most clonotypes. Compared with coincidental sharing between unrelated individuals, an excess of low generation-probability sequences was observed among out-of-frame TCR alpha sequences shared between twins. In monozygotic twins, recombination models systematically underestimated out-of-frame TCR alpha sharing, but the models matched the sharing seen between unrelated individuals.

Sequencing used naive T cells sorted from blood. What the cell subset or site label conveys for this sample: cells isolated with a human naive T-cell isolation kit. The TCR originated in a woman in her fifties or sixties in good health. Here the chain combines TRBV30 and TRBJ1-6; a tentative D match to TRBD1 spans 5 bases. The CDR3: CAWSRDGGSPLHF. The nucleotide sequence is TGTGCCTGGAGTAGGGACGGTGGTTCACCCCTCCACTTT.